This passage covers 11 T cell receptor beta chains from one sample sequenced in a study of T cell repertoires in cytomegalovirus infection. A single record per CDR3 protein comes from TCRdb applying MiXCR to the reads. The sample lists 490,000 or so distinct CDR3 sequences; about 11% were seen once. Sequencing input: PBMCs. The receptors originated from a human donor in good health (CMV status not recorded). Some clones in this sample may be carry-over from other donors' samples.

Details on this clonotype: Being one base from a much bigger clone, this may be a read error. The chain is built from TRBV19 and TRBJ1-1; unclear D gene. This CDR3 has 11 residues. CDR1 and CDR2 from the germline V gene are LNHDA and SQIVND (reference sequence). V was clipped by 6 bases and J by 5 bases, with 7 bases between them. The CDR3 region is CASRPGTEAFF. CDR3 sequence (DNA): TGTGCCAGTAGACCTGGAACTGAAGCTTTCTTT.

This clonotype was detected many times. The rearrangement joins TRBV5-1 to TRBJ1-5, with D possibly being TRBD1 (6 bases). Germline CDR1 is SGHRS and CDR2 is YFSETQ. There are 17 residues in the CDR3. With 1 base removed from V and 1 base from J, the gap between germline ends came to 15 bases. Here the CDR3 reads CASSLTGMVGSNQPQHF. The CDR3 DNA is TGCGCCAGCAGCTTGACAGGGATGGTCGGCAGCAATCAGCCCCAGCATTTT.

There are many counts of this clonotype. This rearrangement joins TRBV5-1 to TRBJ2-2, with 7 bases aligning to TRBD2. The V gene end was trimmed by 4 bases and the J gene end by 0 bases; junction bases not matched to a gene: 6. The CDR3 spans 16 residues. The germline V gene has CDR1 SGHRS and CDR2 YFSETQ. The CDR3 spells CASSHQGLPNTGELFF. The CDR3 DNA follows: TGCGCCAGCAGCCACCAGGGACTACCGAACACCGGGGAGCTGTTTTTT. The variable domain in full, with the rest retrieved from reference TRBV5-1 and TRBJ2-2, is KAGVTQTPRYLIKTRGQQVTLSCSPISGHRSVSWYQQTPGQGLQFLFEYFSETQRNKGNFPGRFSGRQFSNSRSEMNVSTLELGDSALYLCASSHQGLPNTGELFFGEGSRLTVL.

This clonotype was seen ten or more times. This chain joins TRBV2 and TRBJ2-6; D is unclear. Trimming shortened V by 6 bases and J by 7 bases, and 10 bases separated the two germline ends. CDR1 and CDR2 from the germline V gene are SNHLY and FYNNEI. The CDR3 runs to 13 residues. The CDR3 sequence: CASRVVRANVLTF. For the CDR3, the DNA is TGTGCCAGCAGGGTGGTGCGAGCCAACGTCCTGACTTTC.

The rearrangement joins TRBV5-1 to TRBJ1-4; D is undetermined. The CDR3 sequence is 14 residues long. Germline CDR1 SGHRS, CDR2 YFSETQ. With 4 bases removed from V and 8 bases from J, the gap between germline ends came to 15 bases. The CDR3 DNA follows: TGCGCCAGCAGCGCGGTGGGAGGGAAGGAAAAACTGTTTTTT. Translating it yields CASSAVGGKEKLFF.

This clonotype was seen a few times. The chain carries TRBV24-1 and TRBJ1-6, with D maybe TRBD1 (5 bases). Trimming pared 4 bases from V and 6 bases from J, leaving 15 bases between. The CDR3 contains 16 residues. In germline, CDR1 is KGHDR, CDR2 SFDVKD. The chain's CDR3 is CATSERTPRGNSPLHF. The DNA of the CDR3 is TGTGCCACCAGTGAGAGGACACCGAGAGGTAATTCACCCCTCCACTTT.

In its sample, this clonotype was seen many times. The chain is built from TRBV11-1 and TRBJ2-7; the match to TRBD1 covers 8 bases. CDR3 length: 15 amino acids. V gave up 2 bases and J gave up 6 bases; unmatched junction bases: 9. Germline V gene data show CDR1 as SGHAT and CDR2 as FQDESV (reference sequence). Written as DNA, the CDR3 is TGTGCCAGCAGCTTACTCGGGACAGGTGACGTCGAGCAGTACTTC. Protein product: CASSLLGTGDVEQYF.

This clonotype was seen more than once but under ten times. The gene calls are TRBV29-1 and TRBJ2-5; TRBD2 aligns across 7 bases. The germline gives CDR1 SQVTM, CDR2 ANQGSEA. Trimming took 5 bases from V and 5 from J; bases not matched to a gene: 5. CDR3 length equals 12 residues. In DNA, the CDR3 is TGCAGCGTTCGGGGGGAATTTGAGACCCAGTACTTC. It translates to CSVRGEFETQYF.

This clonotype is a singleton in its sample. The chain recombines TRBV29-1 with TRBJ1-2, with D perhaps matching TRBD1 (6 bases). CDR1 SQVTM and CDR2 ANQGSEA come from the germline V gene. Trimming shortened V by 3 bases and J by 4 bases, and 12 bases separated the two germline ends. CDR3 size: 13 residues. The CDR3 nucleotides read TGCAGCGTTGAGGAGGGGGACGGCTATGGCTACACCTTC. The encoded protein is CSVEEGDGYGYTF.

This clonotype has at least ten counts. The chain recombines TRBV6-1 with TRBJ1-5; 10 bases agree with TRBD1. This CDR3 spans 15 amino acids. Trimming at V came to 5 bases and at J to 2 bases, leaving 3 bases not matched to a gene. Germline values: CDR1 MNHNS, CDR2 SASEGT. The CDR3 DNA sequence: TGTGCCAGCAGTCCCGGGACAGGGGGCAATCAGCCCCAGCATTTT. Encoded protein: CASSPGTGGNQPQHF.

This clonotype was counted only a few times. The V gene is TRBV29-1, the J gene TRBJ2-7; 12 bases are a match to TRBD1. This CDR3 region has 15 residues. Germline CDR1 reads SQVTM; CDR2 reads ANQGSEA. V lost 5 bases, J lost 5 bases, and 10 bases stayed unmatched. The CDR3 nucleotides are TGCAGCGTTACCGGGACAGGGGGCCTTGGCGACGAGCAGTACTTC. Protein: CSVTGTGGLGDEQYF.